This T cell receptor beta chain was sequenced during a study of T-cell memory formation after mild COVID-19 (dated by TCRdb to about 2021). Concerning the study at large: TCR sequence clusters from the two donors were found to be largely donor specific. In two donors, T-cell clones that expanded and contracted after mild COVID-19 were followed by sequencing TCRalpha and TCRbeta repertoires longitudinally. Two young, previously healthy adult volunteers made up the cohort, one male and one female.

Its CDR3 holds 14 amino acids, cysteine through phenylalanine. Of the read, only the CDR3 DNA is kept; its 42 bases are in frame from base 1. Trimming at the junction amounts to 6 bases on V and 9 bases on J, and the germline ends lie 18 bases apart. According to the germline V gene (reference sequence), CDR1 reads MNHNY and CDR2 reads SVGAGI. This clonotype was seen a handful of times. No cognate antigen has been identified for it. No base qualities exist here, and no much larger clone lies one base off it. Ficoll-Paque density gradient centrifugation was used to isolate PBMCs. Study-level results and caveats: The study covered only a couple of mild cases, and larger cohorts including severe cases with pre-infection samples were considered necessary. SARS-CoV-2 specificity of the second-wave clones peaking on day 37 was not confirmed. Clones contracting from day 15 to 85 had balanced CD4/CD8 phenotypes, while a second wave expanding from day 15 to 37 was biased towards CD4+. The detection of some responding clones in pre-infection memory suggests that pre-existing cross-reactive memory T cells joined the SARS-CoV-2 response. Contracting CD4+ clones appeared mostly in the CM and EM memory subsets, whereas CD8+ clones were enriched in EMRA.

TCRdb lists the instrument as Illumina NovaSeq 6000. TCRalpha and TCRbeta cDNA libraries were built by 5'RACE with constant-segment primers, adding sample barcodes and unique molecular identifiers. Trizol reagent was used to extract RNA from every sample. The libraries were amplified in two PCR steps, and the second step added a second sample barcode and Illumina TruSeq adapters. Sequencing of libraries was performed on an Illumina NovaSeq with 2 x 150 bp paired-end reads. From the authors' description of their analysis: The reads were demultiplexed and collapsed into UMI-guided consensus sequences using migec v1.2.7. Using mixcr v2.1.11, the UMI consensuses were aligned to TRA and TRB V and J templates and assembled into clonotypes. A clonotype was counted as expanded or contracted only if both edgeR and NoisET called the change significant, with noise models trained on biological replicates. edgeR calls used a false discovery rate-adjusted p below 0.01 and a log2 fold-change threshold of 1. PCA with hierarchical clustering of max-normalized trajectories of the 1000 most abundant clonotypes was used as exploratory dynamics analysis. Separately sequenced CD4+ and CD8+ repertoires were used to assign the CD4 or CD8 phenotype of responding clones. TCRdb reworked the public reads: Q25 trimming with fastp, MiXCR clone assembly, productive beta chains retained. Entries that share a CDR3 protein sequence are merged under the most common genes and DNA. In this record, the V and J calls reflect TCRdb's handling and not the investigators' own analysis. Counted in this sample were more than 120,000 distinct CDR3 sequences; over 6% of them appeared once. 2% to 2.5% of the sample comes from the top ten.

The V and J segments used are TRBV6-6 and TRBJ2-1, with no confident D gene call. This clonotype originated in an adult woman who had mild COVID-19 (a few samples of this study predate the infection). The sample titles of this study are shuffled in the database, so cell type and time point are left out; the donor was told from shared clones. Sequenced sample: PBMCs or a T cell subset sorted from them (not recorded which). The DNA sequence is TGTGCCAGCAGCCCCGATAAGTGGGGTCCTGAGCAGTTCTTC. This codes for CASSPDKWGPEQFF.